This T cell receptor beta chain was identified during a study of T cells in Graves' hyperthyroidism and ophthalmopathy. RNA transcripts served as the template for amplifying TCR beta CDR3 regions. The HTBI primer set served for first-round RT-PCR of the TCR CDR3. From the multiplex PCR reads, TCRdb called clonotypes with MiXCR, one entry per CDR3 protein. Of 300,000 to 400,000 distinct CDR3 sequences listed, approximately 15% are singletons. Regarding this clonotype: Its specificity is unknown.

Findings and caveats of the study: Separating ophthalmopathy from stable hyperthyroidism was achieved by a 13 V-J model.

The CDR3 consists of 14 residues. The germline V gene has CDR1 MNHEY and CDR2 SMNVEV (reference sequence). V lost 6 bases, J lost 2 bases, and 10 bases lay in between. The chain couples TRBV27 to TRBJ2-2; TRBD1 might be the D (6 bases). The material sequenced was blood. The clonotype originates from a woman aged 55-69 years with Graves' hyperthyroidism. The CDR3 DNA reads as TGTGCCAGCAGGTGGGACATTAACACCGGGGAGCTGTTTTTT. Its translation: CASRWDINTGELFF.